The rows below give T cell receptor beta chains drawn from one sample of a study of siplizumab effects on memory and regulatory T cells. The assay was immunoSEQ multiplex PCR, and TCRdb's table has in-frame clones only and misses some. Seen here are about 100,000 clones, 90% to 95% observed once, and the top ten hold approximately 1.4%. Sequenced material: non-Treg CD4+ T cells sorted from blood. The origin of the receptors is a human donor in good health. Both conserved end residues are part of each CDR3. A D gene is named only where the DNA matches it firmly. Clone size is given for some rows only: seen once, a few or many times, or a class if the clone is expanded.

size,D,V,J,CDR3,DNA
NA,NA,TRBV6-1,TRBJ2-5,CASSSVGRAVETQYF,TGTGCCAGCAGTTCCGTCGGTAGGGCTGTGGAGACCCAGTACTTC
NA,NA,TRBV7-8,TRBJ1-5,CASTLGGEGQPQHF,TGTGCCAGCACCTTGGGGGGGGAAGGTCAGCCCCAGCATTTT
once,NA,TRBV9,TRBJ1-5,CASSGIRRRSEQPQHF,TGTGCCAGCAGCGGGATTCGGAGGAGATCGGAGCAGCCCCAGCATTTT
NA,TRBD2,TRBV7-3,TRBJ2-7,CASSFQGLAGYEQYF,TGTGCCAGCAGCTTCCAGGGACTAGCGGGATACGAGCAGTACTTC
once,NA,TRBV29-1,TRBJ1-1,CSVGLRSNTEAFF,TGCAGCGTTGGGCTCAGATCCAACACTGAAGCTTTCTTT
once,TRBD2,TRBV19,TRBJ2-2,CASRKTSGNTGELFF,TGTGCCAGTAGGAAGACTAGCGGGAACACCGGGGAGCTGTTTTTT
NA,NA,TRBV28,TRBJ1-2,CASSPPTRPDGYTF,TGTGCCAGCAGCCCTCCGACAAGGCCAGATGGCTACACCTTC
NA,TRBD2,TRBV5-1,TRBJ2-3,CASSPTSGRAGGLQYF,TGCGCCAGCAGCCCGACTAGCGGGAGGGCCGGCGGTTTGCAGTATTTT
NA,NA,TRBV6-1,TRBJ1-1,CASSGRQTNTEAFF,TGTGCCAGCAGTGGGAGACAGACGAACACTGAAGCTTTCTTT
NA,NA,TRBV28,TRBJ2-7,CASSLFSFGWGQGEQYF,TGTGCCAGCAGTTTATTTAGCTTTGGTTGGGGACAAGGCGAGCAGTACTTC
NA,TRBD1,TRBV19,TRBJ1-4,CASSPKTGEVNEKLFF,TGTGCCAGTAGTCCCAAGACAGGGGAAGTCAATGAAAAACTGTTTTTT
NA,NA,TRBV11-2,TRBJ2-1,CASSIGQNEQFF,TGTGCCAGCAGCATCGGACAGAATGAGCAGTTCTTC
once,NA,TRBV6-5,TRBJ2-2,CASSRKWADAGELFF,TGTGCCAGCAGTCGAAAATGGGCGGATGCCGGGGAGCTGTTTTTT
NA,NA,TRBV21-1,TRBJ2-5,CASRGNRGWVQETQYF,TGTGCCAGCCGCGGTAACAGGGGTTGGGTGCAAGAGACCCAGTACTTC
once,NA,TRBV14,TRBJ2-2,CASSQVILTELFF,TGTGCCAGCAGCCAAGTCATACTGACGGAGCTGTTTTTT
NA,NA,TRBV6-5,TRBJ1-5,CASSYAAGSNQPQHF,TGTGCCAGCAGTTACGCCGCCGGCAGCAATCAGCCCCAGCATTTT
NA,NA,TRBV6-1,TRBJ1-5,CASSETGLGMHF,TGTGCCAGCAGTGAAACAGGCCTCGGGATGCATTTT
NA,NA,TRBV2,TRBJ2-7,CASSDFASYEQYF,TGTGCCAGCAGTGACTTTGCCTCCTACGAGCAGTACTTC
NA,TRBD2,TRBV2,TRBJ2-3,CASIGTSGRTDTQYF,TGTGCCAGTATCGGGACTAGCGGGAGAACAGATACGCAGTATTTT
NA,NA,TRBV9,TRBJ1-5,CASSVEGGRGQPQHF,TGTGCCAGCAGCGTAGAAGGGGGGAGAGGTCAGCCCCAGCATTTT
NA,NA,TRBV7-6,TRBJ1-5,CASSIRQDQPQHF,TGTGCCAGCAGCATCCGACAGGATCAGCCCCAGCATTTT
once,NA,TRBV15,TRBJ1-3,CATSRQKFSGNTIYF,TGTGCCACCAGCAGACAAAAATTCTCTGGAAACACCATATATTTT
NA,NA,TRBV11-2,TRBJ2-7,CASSSPLASTYEQYF,TGTGCCAGCAGCTCGCCCTTAGCGAGTACCTACGAGCAGTACTTC
NA,NA,TRBV7-2,TRBJ2-7,CASSPTRGHPYEQYF,TGTGCCAGCAGCCCGACGAGGGGACACCCCTACGAGCAGTACTTC
NA,TRBD1,TRBV28,TRBJ2-1,CASSFGGQGYNEQFF,TGTGCCAGCAGTTTCGGGGGACAGGGGTACAATGAGCAGTTCTTC
NA,NA,TRBV30,TRBJ2-5,CAWSDGYRDQETQYF,TGTGCCTGGAGTGACGGATACCGTGACCAAGAGACCCAGTACTTC
NA,TRBD2,TRBV5-1,TRBJ2-5,CASSPETSGRRETQYF,TGCGCCAGCAGCCCAGAGACTAGCGGGAGGAGAGAGACCCAGTACTTC
NA,NA,TRBV11-2,TRBJ1-1,CASSLDRHLGAEAFF,TGTGCCAGCAGCTTAGATCGCCATTTAGGCGCTGAAGCTTTCTTT
NA,TRBD1,TRBV7-6,TRBJ1-2,CASSLTGEHSGYTF,TGTGCCAGCAGCTTGACAGGGGAACATAGTGGCTACACCTTC
NA,NA,TRBV29-1,TRBJ1-1,CSSITHGGMNTEAFF,TGCAGCTCAATCACCCACGGGGGAATGAACACTGAAGCTTTCTTT
NA,NA,TRBV19,TRBJ1-1,CASSITTSEAFF,TGTGCCAGTAGTATTACAACTAGTGAAGCTTTCTTT
NA,NA,TRBV7-8,TRBJ1-5,CASSFYPGNQPQHF,TGTGCCAGCAGCTTTTACCCAGGGAATCAGCCCCAGCATTTT
NA,NA,TRBV6-5,TRBJ2-5,CASSTTVFQETQYF,TGTGCCAGCAGTACGACAGTATTCCAAGAGACCCAGTACTTC
NA,NA,TRBV18,TRBJ1-5,CASSPGSNQPQHF,TGTGCCAGCTCACCAGGGAGTAATCAGCCCCAGCATTTT
NA,NA,TRBV27,TRBJ1-1,CASRRQVDPMNTEAFF,TGTGCCAGCCGCCGACAGGTCGACCCCATGAACACTGAAGCTTTCTTT
NA,TRBD2,TRBV5-4,TRBJ2-3,CASSLGGRTDTQYF,TGTGCCAGCAGCTTGGGCGGGAGAACAGATACGCAGTATTTT
NA,NA,TRBV7-3,TRBJ1-1,CASSLLGMNTEAFF,TGTGCCAGCAGCTTATTAGGGATGAACACTGAAGCTTTCTTT
NA,TRBD1,TRBV5-6,TRBJ2-3,CASSLGTGVVGTQYF,TGTGCCAGCAGCCTCGGGACAGGGGTGGTGGGTACGCAGTATTTT
NA,TRBD1,TRBV5-1,TRBJ1-2,CASSAGTGSDYGYTF,TGCGCCAGCAGCGCAGGGACAGGGTCCGACTATGGCTACACCTTC
NA,NA,TRBV1,TRBJ2-2,CTSSQGGCGLPNTGELFF,TGCACCAGCAGCCAAGGAGGTTGCGGTCTACCGAACACCGGGGAGCTGTTTTTT
NA,NA,TRBV30,TRBJ2-7,CAWRRRAAIGYEQYF,TGTGCCTGGAGACGCCGGGCCGCAATTGGGTACGAGCAGTACTTC
NA,NA,TRBV7-8,TRBJ1-2,CASSLRSNYGYTF,TGTGCCAGCAGCTTAAGAAGTAACTATGGCTACACCTTC
NA,TRBD2,TRBV27,TRBJ2-3,CASSRTSPSTDTQYF,TGTGCCAGCAGTCGGACTAGCCCCAGCACAGATACGCAGTATTTT
NA,NA,TRBV10-3,TRBJ1-5,CAISELGRGTGTQPQHF,TGTGCCATCAGTGAGCTAGGAAGGGGGACGGGTACTCAGCCCCAGCATTTT
NA,NA,TRBV28,TRBJ1-3,CASSLPGLMIRNTIYF,TGTGCCAGCAGTTTGCCAGGACTTATGATAAGAAACACCATATATTTT
NA,TRBD1,TRBV6-5,TRBJ1-1,CASSRWDRRNTEAFF,TGTGCCAGCAGTCGCTGGGACAGAAGGAACACTGAAGCTTTCTTT
NA,NA,TRBV28,TRBJ1-5,CASSLLSLRGRGNQPQHF,TGTGCCAGCAGTTTACTCTCCCTCAGGGGAAGAGGCAATCAGCCCCAGCATTTT
NA,NA,TRBV5-1,TRBJ2-7,CASSARDQGWAFYEQYF,TGCGCCAGCAGCGCCCGGGACCAGGGATGGGCTTTTTACGAGCAGTACTTC
NA,TRBD2,TRBV5-1,TRBJ2-7,CASSRQLAGKADYEQYF,TGCGCCAGCAGCCGCCAACTAGCGGGTAAGGCGGACTACGAGCAGTACTTC
NA,NA,TRBV5-6,TRBJ1-2,CASSRTGTNYGYTF,TGTGCCAGCAGCCGGACGGGGACTAACTATGGCTACACCTTC
NA,NA,TRBV15,TRBJ2-7,CATSKDRNYEQYF,TGTGCCACCAGCAAAGACAGAAACTACGAGCAGTACTTC
NA,TRBD2,TRBV11-3,TRBJ2-2,CASSLGFGTSTGELFF,TGTGCCAGCAGCTTAGGTTTCGGGACTAGCACCGGGGAGCTGTTTTTT
NA,NA,TRBV5-6,TRBJ2-1,CASSRRIGASLNNEQFF,TGTGCCAGCAGCCGGCGAATAGGGGCGAGTCTTAACAATGAGCAGTTCTTC
NA,NA,TRBV28,TRBJ1-1,CASSLPRVNTEAFF,TGTGCCAGCAGTTTACCCAGGGTTAACACTGAAGCTTTCTTT
NA,TRBD2,TRBV5-4,TRBJ2-1,CASSLMGTSGRARLNEQFF,TGTGCCAGCAGCTTGATGGGGACTAGCGGGAGGGCAAGACTGAATGAGCAGTTCTTC
NA,NA,TRBV18,TRBJ1-5,CASSRDKYQPQHF,TGTGCCAGCTCACGGGACAAATATCAGCCCCAGCATTTT
NA,NA,TRBV5-1,TRBJ2-3,CASSLDSSTDTQYF,TGCGCCAGCAGCTTGGACTCTAGCACAGATACGCAGTATTTT
once,NA,TRBV7-8,TRBJ2-1,CASSFLGEQFF,TGTGCCAGCAGCTTCCTGGGTGAGCAGTTCTTC
NA,NA,TRBV28,TRBJ1-5,CASSFFGRTYQPQHF,TGTGCCAGCAGTTTTTTCGGGAGAACGTATCAGCCCCAGCATTTT